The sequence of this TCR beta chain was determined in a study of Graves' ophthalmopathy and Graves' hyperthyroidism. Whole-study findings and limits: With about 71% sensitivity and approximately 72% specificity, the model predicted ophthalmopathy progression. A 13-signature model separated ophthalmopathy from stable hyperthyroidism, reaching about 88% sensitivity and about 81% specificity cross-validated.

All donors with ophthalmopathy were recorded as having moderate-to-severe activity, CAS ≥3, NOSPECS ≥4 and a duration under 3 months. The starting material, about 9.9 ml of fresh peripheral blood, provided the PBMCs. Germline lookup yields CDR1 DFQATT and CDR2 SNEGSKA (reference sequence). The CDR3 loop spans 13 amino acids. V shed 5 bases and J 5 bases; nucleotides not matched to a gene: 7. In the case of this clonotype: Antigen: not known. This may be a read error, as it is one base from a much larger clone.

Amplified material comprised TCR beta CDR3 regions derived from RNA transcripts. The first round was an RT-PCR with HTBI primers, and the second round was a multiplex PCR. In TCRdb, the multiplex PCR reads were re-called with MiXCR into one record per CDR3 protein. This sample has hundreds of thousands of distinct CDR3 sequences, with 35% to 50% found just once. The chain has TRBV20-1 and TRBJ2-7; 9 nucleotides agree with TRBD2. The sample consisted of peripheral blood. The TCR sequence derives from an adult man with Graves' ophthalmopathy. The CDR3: CSAGIAGVHEQYF. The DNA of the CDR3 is TGCAGTGCTGGAATAGCGGGAGTACACGAGCAGTACTTC.